The 32 T cell receptor beta chains in this list originate from one sample, sequenced in a study of blood T cells in healthy people across ages. Alongside a J-beta primer mix, a sample-barcoded 5' primer served in a second PCR lasting about 7 to 12 cycles. One entry per CDR3 protein results from TCRdb running MiXCR on the 5' RACE reads. Of around 1.5 million distinct CDR3 sequences listed, almost 60% were seen once; the top ten hold about 6.7%. The sample was blood. The receptor source for this set is a man aged 18-30 years in good health.

The genes are TRBV6-6 and TRBJ2-1; 10 positions match TRBD2. Germline-derived CDR1 and CDR2 are MNHNY and SVGAGI (reference sequence). J gave up 5 bases and V 2 bases, and 3 bases lay outside the gene matches. This CDR3 is built from 15 residues. The CDR3 loop reads CASSYGAGGHNEQFF. The CDR3 DNA reads as TGTGCCAGCAGTTACGGAGCGGGGGGGCACAATGAGCAGTTCTTC.

For the CDR3, the DNA is TGCGCCAGCAGCCAATCGACTAGCGGGAGGATATTGGAGACCCAGTACTTC. Its translation is CASSQSTSGRILETQYF. The genes are TRBV4-1 and TRBJ2-5; the match to TRBD2 covers 13 bases. With 2 bases clipped from V and 5 bases from J, the junction kept 8 bases outside the gene matches. CDR3 length equals 17 residues. Germline values: CDR1 MGHRA, CDR2 YSYEKL.

The chain couples TRBV3-1 to TRBJ1-6; 10 positions agree with TRBD1. Germline V gene sequence: CDR1 LGHDT, CDR2 YNNKEL (reference sequence). V shed 5 bases, J shed 9 bases, and the junction held 4 bases outside the gene matches. The CDR3 contains 14 residues. CDR3 sequence (DNA): TGTGCCAGCAGCTCCCGGACAGGGGGTTCACCCCTCCACTTT. It translates to CASSSRTGGSPLHF.

This clonotype was detected a few times. The chain joins TRBV20-1 to TRBJ2-7, with a possible D match to TRBD1 (5 bases). CDR1 is DFQATT and CDR2 is SNEGSKA in the germline V gene (reference sequence). There are 12 residues in the CDR3. Trimming took 0 bases from V and 5 from J, leaving 8 bases between them. The CDR3 is CSAREAGHEQYF. CDR3 in DNA: TGCAGTGCTAGAGAGGCAGGGCACGAGCAGTACTTC.

This clonotype was seen more than once but under ten times. CDR3 DNA: TGTGCCAGCAGCCCGGGAAGTTACAGGGTCTTCTATGGCTACACCTTC. It specifies CASSPGSYRVFYGYTF. The chain has TRBV6-5 and TRBJ1-2; a possible D gene is TRBD1 (6 bases). Trimming pared 6 bases from V and 4 bases from J, leaving 21 bases between. The CDR3 runs to 16 residues. Germline V gene data show CDR1 as MNHEY and CDR2 as SVGAGI.

J is TRBJ2-1 and V is TRBV7-9; 9 bases agree with TRBD2. V shed 5 bases and J 7 bases; nucleotides not matched to a gene: 12. Looked up from germline, CDR1 is SEHNR and CDR2 is FQNEAQ (reference sequence). This CDR3 has 16 residues. CDR3 protein: CASSPPGGLALNEQFF. The DNA for the CDR3 is TGTGCCAGCAGCCCACCCGGGGGACTAGCACTAAATGAGCAGTTCTTC.

This clonotype was seen only a few times. This rearrangement joins TRBV5-1 to TRBJ1-4; no firm D call. V was cut by 1 base and J by 5 bases, with 6 bases left in between. In germline, CDR1 is SGHRS, CDR2 YFSETQ. CDR3 length equals 13 residues. The CDR3 nucleotides read TGCGCCAGCAGCTTGACGGCAAATGAAAAACTGTTTTTT. Translating gives CASSLTANEKLFF.

This sequence joins TRBV5-1 and TRBJ2-7, with TRBD1 matching over 8 bases. This CDR3 contains 19 residues. Germline CDR1 SGHRS, CDR2 YFSETQ. Unmatched junction bases numbered 20, after V lost 5 bases and J lost 1 base. The CDR3 DNA reads as TGCGCCAGCAGACTACTCCCCCGGGGTGGACAGGGCGGGTCCTACGAGCAGTACTTC. This codes for CASRLLPRGGQGGSYEQYF.

CDR3 DNA sequence: TGTGCCAGTTCGGCGGGAAGGGGCGCTCCCCATCAAGAGACCCAGTACTTC. Translated: CASSAGRGAPHQETQYF. The chain couples TRBV28 to TRBJ2-5; D is possibly TRBD2 (6 bases). Germline values: CDR1 MDHEN, CDR2 SYDVKM. V was shortened by 9 bases and J by 2 bases, with 25 bases between the two germline ends. CDR3 length: 17 amino acids.

The chain is built from TRBV7-9 and TRBJ1-6; the D is unclear. The V end lost 1 base, the J end lost 11 bases, and 12 bases lay between the germline ends. The CDR3 has 14 residues. The germline CDR1 and CDR2 sequences are SEHNR and FQNEAQ (reference sequence). CDR3 loop: CASSLGAELTPLHF. The DNA for the CDR3 is TGTGCCAGCAGCTTAGGGGCGGAATTGACACCCCTCCACTTT.

The chain has TRBV6-2 or TRBV6-3 and TRBJ2-1, with 8 positions matching TRBD1. The germline CDR1 and CDR2 sequences are MNHEY and SVGEGT. This CDR3 is 16 amino acids long. V shed 6 bases and J 4 bases; nucleotides not matched to a gene: 11. The chain's CDR3 is CASSDPSGQVYNEQFF. CDR3 sequence (DNA): TGTGCCAGCAGCGATCCCTCGGGACAGGTGTACAATGAGCAGTTCTTC.

J is TRBJ2-7 and V is TRBV4-1; 10 bases fit TRBD1. The CDR3 sequence is 14 residues long. CDR1 and CDR2 (germline): MGHRA, YSYEKL. With 5 bases clipped from V and 6 bases from J, the junction kept 7 bases outside the gene matches. The CDR3 nucleotides are TGCGCCAGCAGCTGGGACAGGGGAATTGGCGAGCAGTACTTC. Translating it yields CASSWDRGIGEQYF.

This chain connects TRBV29-1 to TRBJ1-2, with a weak D call TRBD1 (6 bases). Germline CDR1 and CDR2: SQVTM and ANQGSEA. V lost 6 bases and J 2 bases, leaving 16 bases between the germline ends. The length of the CDR3 is 14 residues. The CDR3 sequence is CSVGGAWDNYGYTF. CDR3 in DNA: TGCAGCGTCGGGGGCGCGTGGGACAACTATGGCTACACCTTC.

The V and J genes are TRBV20-1 and TRBJ2-3; 8 positions match TRBD1. The CDR3 consists of 14 residues. Germline lookup yields CDR1 DFQATT and CDR2 SNEGSKA (reference sequence). V dropped 5 bases and J dropped 1; count of bases not matched to a gene: 5. The CDR3 coding sequence is TGCAGTGCTGGGGACAGGATCGGCACAGATACGCAGTATTTT. It codes for CSAGDRIGTDTQYF.

The chain recombines TRBV4-3 with TRBJ1-2; perhaps TRBD1 as D (6 bases). Germline CDR1 and CDR2: LGHNA and YSLEER. The CDR3 covers 13 residues. The V gene lost 3 bases and the J gene lost 6 bases, with 11 bases spanning the gap. CDR3 nucleotides: TGCGCCAGCAGCCACAAACCAGGGGATGGCTACACCTTC. Residues: CASSHKPGDGYTF.

The V call is TRBV2, the J call TRBJ2-2, with D perhaps TRBD1 (6 bases). The CDR3 is 15 residues long. Germline V gene sequence: CDR1 SNHLY, CDR2 FYNNEI. V was clipped by 6 bases and J by 6 bases, with 17 bases between them. Written as DNA, the CDR3 is TGTGCCAGCAGGGATTTGATCACAGGGCCCGGGGAGCTGTTTTTT. It is translated as CASRDLITGPGELFF.

The chain carries TRBV5-1 and TRBJ2-1, with 10 bases matching TRBD2. In germline, CDR1 is SGHRS, CDR2 YFSETQ. The CDR3 has 15 amino acids. V was clipped by 2 bases and J by 8 bases; unmatched bases: 7. The CDR3 DNA is TGCGCCAGCAGCTTATCTAGCGGGAGTATCTATGAGCAGTTCTTC. This codes for CASSLSSGSIYEQFF.

The chain is built from TRBV21-1 and TRBJ2-4. With the DNA end fitting TRBJ2-7 better, the J assignment may be wrong. TRBV21-1 is a listed pseudogene. The CDR3 has 14 residues. The CDR3 DNA reads TGTGCCAGCAGCAAAAAGTTCAACACCTACGAGCAGTACTTC. Its translation: CASSKKFNTYEQYF.

The chain is built from TRBV30 and TRBJ2-2, with D uncertain. CDR1 and CDR2 (germline): GTSNPN, SVGIG (reference sequence). The CDR3 is 12 amino acids. Trimming cost V 2 bases and J 4 bases, with 5 bases left between them. This CDR3 is CAWSKGTGELFF. DNA of the CDR3: TGTGCCTGGAGTAAGGGCACCGGGGAGCTGTTTTTT.

This clonotype was seen many times. This rearrangement joins TRBV5-6 to TRBJ1-2; D gene uncertain. Trimming took 5 bases from V and 0 from J, leaving 17 bases between them. Germline CDR1 reads SGHDT; CDR2 reads YYEEEE. This CDR3 spans 16 amino acids. The CDR3 sequence is CASSYGPTGANYGYTF. The CDR3 nucleotides are TGTGCCAGCAGTTACGGACCTACCGGGGCTAACTATGGCTACACCTTC.

This clonotype was counted a single time. Written as DNA, the CDR3 is TGCAGTGCCAGCAAATACGAGCAGTACTTC. Its protein product is CSASKYEQYF. The chain carries TRBV20-1 and TRBJ2-7, with no clear D. The CDR3 runs to 10 residues. Trimming left V 6 bases short and J 4 bases short, with 7 bases between. Germline loops: CDR1 DFQATT, CDR2 SNEGSKA (reference sequence).

This chain joins TRBV12-3 or TRBV12-4 and TRBJ2-3; 11 bases are a match to TRBD1. This CDR3 region has 17 residues. J was trimmed by 4 bases and V by 7 bases; bases with no gene match: 13. CDR3 amino acids: CASTLLAGTGGSDTQYF. CDR3 bases: TGTGCCAGCACCCTTCTCGCCGGGACAGGGGGGTCAGATACGCAGTATTTT.

The chain links TRBV28 to TRBJ2-5; D is unresolved. There are 15 residues in the CDR3. V was shortened by 7 bases and J by 1 base, with 16 bases between the two germline ends. CDR1 is MDHEN and CDR2 is SYDVKM in the germline V gene. The chain's CDR3 is CASKTFEQRQETQYF. In nucleotides, the CDR3 is TGTGCCAGCAAAACCTTTGAGCAGCGCCAAGAGACCCAGTACTTC.

The V gene is TRBV20-1, the J gene TRBJ2-7; TRBD2 might be the D (5 bases). Germline assignment: CDR1 DFQATT and CDR2 SNEGSKA (reference sequence). The CDR3 has 16 residues. Trimming stripped 6 bases from V and 0 bases from J, with 21 bases between. The DNA for the CDR3 is TGCAGTGCCACAGATAATAAAGCGGCTATCTCCTACGAGCAGTACTTC. This translates into CSATDNKAAISYEQYF.

The rearrangement links TRBV20-1 to TRBJ2-1; D tentatively fits TRBD1 or TRBD2 (5 bases each). Between the trimmed V and J ends, which lost 0 bases and 8 bases, there was a span of 17 bases. CDR3 length equals 15 residues. Germline CDR1 DFQATT, CDR2 SNEGSKA (reference sequence). CDR3 loop: CSARDGASLGDEQFF. In DNA form, the CDR3 reads TGCAGTGCTAGAGATGGGGCTAGCCTCGGCGATGAGCAGTTCTTC.

This clonotype has just one count. V gene TRBV3-1 combines with J gene TRBJ2-7, with 13 positions matching TRBD2. The J call may not be correct, given that the DNA end is closer to TRBJ2-4. The CDR3 spans 18 residues. Germline-derived CDR1 and CDR2 are LGHDT and YNNKEL (reference sequence). CDR3 region: CASSPTKGTSGVSDIQYF. In DNA, the CDR3 is TGTGCCAGCAGCCCGACTAAGGGGACTAGCGGGGTTTCTGACATTCAGTACTTC.

This clonotype showed up many times. The rearrangement links TRBV3-1 to TRBJ1-4, with 7 positions matching TRBD1. This CDR3 comprises 14 residues. CDR1 is LGHDT, CDR2 YNNKEL, per germline (reference sequence). V lost 4 bases, J lost 2 bases, and 1 base stayed unmatched. The DNA for the CDR3 is TGTGCCAGCAGCCCGGGACAGACTAATGAAAAACTGTTTTTT. Translating it yields CASSPGQTNEKLFF.

This clonotype appeared a single time. This chain uses TRBV5-1 with TRBJ1-2; D unresolved. CDR3 length: 16 residues. V was clipped by 0 bases and J by 2 bases, with 14 bases between them. Germline CDR1 is SGHRS and CDR2 is YFSETQ. The CDR3 here is CASSLAPEGSNYGYTF. Written as DNA, the CDR3 is TGCGCCAGCAGCTTGGCCCCGGAGGGCTCGAACTATGGCTACACCTTC.

This clonotype was seen more than once but under ten times. The chain uses TRBV10-3 and TRBJ1-1; a possible D gene is TRBD1 (5 bases). Germline-derived CDR1 and CDR2 are ENHRY and SYGVKD. V was pared by 4 bases and J by 1 base, with 10 bases between. The CDR3 runs to 14 residues. Here the CDR3 reads CAISVGRENTEAFF. The CDR3 coding sequence is TGTGCCATCAGTGTGGGCAGGGAGAACACTGAAGCTTTCTTT.

The chain employs TRBV20-1 and TRBJ2-3; D may be TRBD2 (6 bases). Germline CDR1 reads DFQATT; CDR2 reads SNEGSKA (reference sequence). Trimming shortened V by 5 bases and J by 2 bases, and 14 bases separated the two germline ends. The CDR3 totals 14 residues. CDR3 sequence reads: CSAVRDFNTDTQYF. As DNA, the CDR3 is TGCAGTGCTGTCCGGGACTTCAACACAGATACGCAGTATTTT.

This clonotype is a singleton in its sample. The chain carries TRBV12-3 or TRBV12-4 and TRBJ1-2, with no clear D. V was trimmed by 5 bases and J by 8 bases, leaving 6 bases between them. This CDR3 region has 10 residues. The CDR3 reads CASSPVGYTF. For the CDR3, the DNA is TGTGCCAGCAGTCCGGTCGGCTACACCTTC.

The chain is built from TRBV11-2 and TRBJ1-1; 7 bases agree with TRBD1. V shed 0 bases and J 8 bases; nucleotides not matched to a gene: 6. The CDR3 sequence is 14 residues long. Germline assignment: CDR1 SGHAT and CDR2 FQNNGV. The CDR3 sequence is CASSLDPGGNEAFF. For the CDR3, the DNA is TGTGCCAGCAGCTTAGACCCAGGGGGAAACGAAGCTTTCTTT.